The rows below give T cell receptor beta chains drawn from one sample of a study of blood T cell repertoires in COVID-19. Method: immunoSEQ multiplex PCR; TCRdb's copy keeps in-frame clones and lacks some. The profile shows 400,000 to 500,000 clones, 70% to 90% of them singletons. The sequenced material came from peripheral blood. The receptors derive from a woman aged 30 to 39 with active or convalescent COVID-19. CDR3s include the opening cysteine and the closing phenylalanine or tryptophan. D genes are given only for firm matches. The size entry is marked missing in some rows and otherwise reads once, few, many or a size class.

clone_size	v_call	d_call	cdr3_length	j_call	cdr3_nt	cdr3_aa
.	TRBV3-1/TRBV3-2	TRBD1	14	TRBJ1-4	TGTGCCAGCAGCCGACGGACAGGGGATGAAAAACTGTTTTTT	CASSRRTGDEKLFF
.	TRBV6-6	.	14	TRBJ2-3	TGTGCCAGCAGTTACCGGGGGGCGGAACATACGCAGTATTTT	CASSYRGAEHTQYF
once	TRBV11-2	TRBD1	20	TRBJ1-5	TGTGCCAGCAGCTTAGAGGGGTCCGCAGGGGGGTTCTTTGGCAATCAGCCCCAGCATTTT	CASSLEGSAGGFFGNQPQHF
.	TRBV7-9	TRBD1	16	TRBJ1-4	TGTGCCAGCAGCTCGGCCCGACAGGGGGGGAATGAAAAACTGTTTTTT	CASSSARQGGNEKLFF
once	TRBV2	.	17	TRBJ1-2	TGTGCCAGCAGTGAAAGTGGAGTGCCGGGTGCGGGCTATGGCTACACCTTC	CASSESGVPGAGYGYTF
.	TRBV7-2	TRBD1	16	TRBJ2-1	TGTGCCAGCAGCTTATTCGTCGACAGGGGTGACAATGAGCAGTTCTTC	CASSLFVDRGDNEQFF
.	TRBV5-8	.	12	TRBJ1-2	TGTGCCAGCAGCCACAGGACCTATGGCTACACCTTC	CASSHRTYGYTF
.	TRBV3-1/TRBV3-2	TRBD2	12	TRBJ2-1	TGTGCCAGCGGCGGACTAGCGGTCGAGCAGTTCTTC	CASGGLAVEQFF
.	TRBV7-9	.	13	TRBJ1-2	TGTGCCAGCAGCCCCCTCCAGGGAACAGGCTACACCTTC	CASSPLQGTGYTF
.	TRBV5-1	.	16	TRBJ1-1	TGCGCCAGCAGCTTGGCCTTGGGGCAGGGGCTTAGTGGAGCTTTCTTT	CASSLALGQGLSGAFF
few	TRBV3-1/TRBV3-2	TRBD1	14	TRBJ1-1	TGTGCCAGCAGAGCGGGACAGGGTTACACTGAAGCTTTCTTT	CASRAGQGYTEAFF
.	TRBV30	.	13	TRBJ1-5	TGTGCCTGGAGGGGGCAGGGCAATCAGCCCCAGCATTTT	CAWRGQGNQPQHF
.	TRBV5-6	.	15	TRBJ1-2	TGTGCCAGCAGCTTGTACAACAGAGCTAACTATGGCTACACCTTC	CASSLYNRANYGYTF
.	TRBV5-8	.	13	TRBJ1-1	TGTGCCAGCAAACAGGTAGATTCCACTGAAGCTTTCTTT	CASKQVDSTEAFF
.	TRBV4-1	.	14	TRBJ2-7	TGCGCCAGCAGCCAAGGGACGGGGAACTACGAGCAGTACTTC	CASSQGTGNYEQYF
.	TRBV10-2	.	16	TRBJ1-4	TGCGCCAGCAGTGAGAGGGATCAGGGAATAAAAGAAAAACTGTTTTTT	CASSERDQGIKEKLFF
once	TRBV20-1	.	15	TRBJ2-7	TGCAGTGCTAGTTTCGTCGCTTACAGACCCTACGAGCAGTACTTC	CSASFVAYRPYEQYF
.	TRBV2	.	16	TRBJ2-1	TGTGCCAGCAGTCCTATGGGCCCGGACAGTCCCCATGAGCAGTTCTTC	CASSPMGPDSPHEQFF
.	TRBV29-1	TRBD2	13	TRBJ2-7	TGCAGCGTCAGCAGCGGGACCCACTACGAGCAGTACTTC	CSVSSGTHYEQYF
once	TRBV2	TRBD1	16	TRBJ2-5	TGTGCCAGCAGTGTGGAAGACAGGGTTGATGGGGAGACCCAGTACTTC	CASSVEDRVDGETQYF
.	TRBV19	TRBD2	16	TRBJ2-1	TGTGCCAGTAGTCGGACTAGCGGGGGAGTTTACAATGAGCAGTTCTTC	CASSRTSGGVYNEQFF
.	TRBV15	.	15	TRBJ2-7	TGTGCCACCAGCAGAGAATCAGGGGTATTCTACGAGCAGTACTTC	CATSRESGVFYEQYF
.	TRBV10-3	.	12	TRBJ1-1	TGTGCCATCAGTGTCCGGGGATCTGAAGCTTTCTTT	CAISVRGSEAFF
.	TRBV12-3/TRBV12-4	.	13	TRBJ1-6	TGTGCCAGCAGTGACAGGCCGAATTCACCCCTCCACTTT	CASSDRPNSPLHF
.	TRBV25-1	.	13	TRBJ1-5	TGTGCCAGCAGTGATCAGGGCCTAGGGCCCCAGCATTTT	CASSDQGLGPQHF
.	TRBV10-3	.	14	TRBJ2-3	TGTGCCATCATGCGGGATACTAGCACAGATACGCAGTATTTT	CAIMRDTSTDTQYF
.	TRBV18	.	16	TRBJ1-2	TGTGCCAGCTCACCCCAGAACTTCAGGGTTTCGTATGGCTACACCTTC	CASSPQNFRVSYGYTF
.	TRBV29-1	.	14	TRBJ2-2	TGCAGCTCGTCTGGTCCGGGAAACACCGGGGAGCTGTTTTTT	CSSSGPGNTGELFF